This T cell receptor (beta chain) was retrieved from a study of siplizumab effects on memory and regulatory T cells. Points from the study as a whole: Left unconfirmed was the suppressive function of proliferating Tregs from siplizumab cultures.

As for this clone: Its antigen is currently unknown.

Per sample, some 10^5 TCR templates were assayed. Sequencing was performed with immunoSEQ multiplex PCR; in TCRdb, only in-frame clones are kept and a portion is missing. The sample holds 90,000 to 110,000 clones, 93% seen once. Trimming left V 0 bases short and J 1 base short, with 9 bases between. The length of the CDR3 is 15 residues. In germline, CDR1 is MNHEY, CDR2 SVGAGI. This clonotype was obtained from a human donor in good health. The sequenced sample was CD4+ T cells sorted from blood. The chain is built from TRBV6-5 and TRBJ1-2, with D possibly TRBD1 on 5 matching bases. The DNA of the CDR3 is TGTGCCAGCAGTTACTCGAAGGGGTTTAACTATGGCTACACCTTC. Translated: CASSYSKGFNYGYTF.